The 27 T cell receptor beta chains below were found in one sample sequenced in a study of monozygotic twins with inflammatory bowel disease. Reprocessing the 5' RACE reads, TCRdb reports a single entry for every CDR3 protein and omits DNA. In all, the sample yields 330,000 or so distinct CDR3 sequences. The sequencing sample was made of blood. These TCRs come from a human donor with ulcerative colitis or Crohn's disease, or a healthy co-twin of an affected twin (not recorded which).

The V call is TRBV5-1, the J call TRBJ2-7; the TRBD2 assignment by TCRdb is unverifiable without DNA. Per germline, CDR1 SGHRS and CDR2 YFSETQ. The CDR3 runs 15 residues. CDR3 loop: CASREVGEGSYEQYF.

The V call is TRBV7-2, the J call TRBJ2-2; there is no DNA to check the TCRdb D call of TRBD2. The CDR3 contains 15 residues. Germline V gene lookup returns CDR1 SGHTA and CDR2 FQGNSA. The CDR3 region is CASSVTSSFAGELFF.

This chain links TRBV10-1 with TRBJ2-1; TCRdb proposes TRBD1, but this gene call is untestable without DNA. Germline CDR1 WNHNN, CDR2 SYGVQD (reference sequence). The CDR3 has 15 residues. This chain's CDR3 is CASSESSRGSNEQFF.

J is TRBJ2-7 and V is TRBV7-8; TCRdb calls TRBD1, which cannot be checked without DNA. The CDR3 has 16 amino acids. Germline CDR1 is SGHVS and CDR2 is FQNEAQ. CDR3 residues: CASSQTTRTDSYEQYF.

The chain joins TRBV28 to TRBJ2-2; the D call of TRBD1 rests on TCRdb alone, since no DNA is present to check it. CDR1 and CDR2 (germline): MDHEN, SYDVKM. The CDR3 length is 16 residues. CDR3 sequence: CASGYLRTAPAGELFF. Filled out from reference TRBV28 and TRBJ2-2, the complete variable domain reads DVKVTQSSRYLVKRTGEKVFLECVQDMDHENMFWYRQDPGLGLRLIYFSYDVKMKEKGDIPEGYSVSREKKERFSLILESASTNQTSMYLCASGYLRTAPAGELFFGEGSRLTVL.

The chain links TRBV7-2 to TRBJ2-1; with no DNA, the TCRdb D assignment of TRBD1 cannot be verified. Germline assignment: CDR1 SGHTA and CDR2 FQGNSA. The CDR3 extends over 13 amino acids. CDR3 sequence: CASSYYPGSQQFF.

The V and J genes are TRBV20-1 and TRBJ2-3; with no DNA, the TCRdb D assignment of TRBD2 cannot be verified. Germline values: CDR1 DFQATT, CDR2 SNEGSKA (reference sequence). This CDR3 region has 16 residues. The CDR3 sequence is CSAPPSGTSPADTQYF.

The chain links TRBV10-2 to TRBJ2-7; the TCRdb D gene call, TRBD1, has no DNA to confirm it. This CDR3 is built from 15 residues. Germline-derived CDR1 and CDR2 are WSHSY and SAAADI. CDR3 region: CASQPDRDRGHEQYF.

CDR3 sequence reads: CASSLDRVATGELFF. The chain couples TRBV6-5 to TRBJ2-2; TCRdb picks TRBD1, but there is no DNA to check that call. Looked up from germline, CDR1 is MNHEY and CDR2 is SVGAGI. This CDR3 has 15 amino acids.

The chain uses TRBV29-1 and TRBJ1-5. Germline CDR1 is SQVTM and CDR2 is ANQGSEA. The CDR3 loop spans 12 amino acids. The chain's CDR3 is CSGRSSNQPQHF.

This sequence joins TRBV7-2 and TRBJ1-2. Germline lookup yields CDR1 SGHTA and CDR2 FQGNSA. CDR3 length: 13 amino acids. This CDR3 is CASSLAGLAGYTF.

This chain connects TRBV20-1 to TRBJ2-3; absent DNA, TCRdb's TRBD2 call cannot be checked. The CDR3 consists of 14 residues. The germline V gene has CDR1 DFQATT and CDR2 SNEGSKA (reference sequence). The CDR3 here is CSANRGAATDTQYF.

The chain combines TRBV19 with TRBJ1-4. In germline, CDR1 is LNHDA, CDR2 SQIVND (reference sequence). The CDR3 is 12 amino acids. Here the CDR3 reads CASRSEAEKLFF. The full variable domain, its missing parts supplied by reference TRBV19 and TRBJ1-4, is DGGITQSPKYLFRKEGQNVTLSCEQNLNHDAMYWYRQDPGQGLRLIYYSQIVNDFQKGDIAEGYSVSREKKESFPLTVTSAQKNPTAFYLCASRSEAEKLFFGSGTQLSVL.

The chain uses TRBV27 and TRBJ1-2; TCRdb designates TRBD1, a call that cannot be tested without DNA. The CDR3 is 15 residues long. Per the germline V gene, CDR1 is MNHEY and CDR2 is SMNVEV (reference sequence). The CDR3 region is CASSLLGGGNGGYTF.

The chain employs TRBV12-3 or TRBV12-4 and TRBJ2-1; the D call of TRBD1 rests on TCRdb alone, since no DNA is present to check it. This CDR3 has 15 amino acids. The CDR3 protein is CASRMDRGTYNEQFF.

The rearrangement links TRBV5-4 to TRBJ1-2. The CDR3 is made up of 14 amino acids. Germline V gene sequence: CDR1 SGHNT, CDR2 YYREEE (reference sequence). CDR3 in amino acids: CASSLGSADYGYTF.

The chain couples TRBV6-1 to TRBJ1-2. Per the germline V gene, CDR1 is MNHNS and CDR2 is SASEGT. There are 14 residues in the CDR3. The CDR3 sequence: CASSELGLGYGYTF.

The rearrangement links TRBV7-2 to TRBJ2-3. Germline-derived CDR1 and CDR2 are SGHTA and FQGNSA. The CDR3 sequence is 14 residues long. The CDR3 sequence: CASSWGLAEDTQYF. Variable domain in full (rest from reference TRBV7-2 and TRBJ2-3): GAGVSQSPSNKVTEKGKDVELRCDPISGHTALYWYRQSLGQGLEFLIYFQGNSAPDKSGLPSDRFSAERTGGSVSTLTIQRTQQEDSAVYLCASSWGLAEDTQYFGPGTRLTVL.

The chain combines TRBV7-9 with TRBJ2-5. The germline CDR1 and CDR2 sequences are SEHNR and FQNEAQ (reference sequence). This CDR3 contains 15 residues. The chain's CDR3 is CASSWTVGTQETQYF.

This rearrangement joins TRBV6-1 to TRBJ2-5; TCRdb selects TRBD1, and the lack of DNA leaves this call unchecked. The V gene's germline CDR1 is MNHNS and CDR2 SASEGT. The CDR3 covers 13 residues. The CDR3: CASSEQGKETQYF.

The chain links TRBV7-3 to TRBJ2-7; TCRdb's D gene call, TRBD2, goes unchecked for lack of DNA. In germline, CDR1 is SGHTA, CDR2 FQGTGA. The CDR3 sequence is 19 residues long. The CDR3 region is CASSLSYGPIGKVTYEQYF.

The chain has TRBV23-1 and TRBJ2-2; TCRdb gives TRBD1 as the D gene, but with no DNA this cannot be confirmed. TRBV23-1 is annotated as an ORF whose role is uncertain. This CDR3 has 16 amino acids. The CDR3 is CASSQWGADNTGELFF.

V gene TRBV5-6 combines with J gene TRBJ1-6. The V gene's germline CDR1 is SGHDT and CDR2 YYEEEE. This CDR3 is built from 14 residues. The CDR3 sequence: CASSRPLGNSPLHF.

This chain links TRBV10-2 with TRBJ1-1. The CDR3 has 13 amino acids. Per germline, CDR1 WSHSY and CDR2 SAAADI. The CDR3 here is CASSGEVNTEAFF.

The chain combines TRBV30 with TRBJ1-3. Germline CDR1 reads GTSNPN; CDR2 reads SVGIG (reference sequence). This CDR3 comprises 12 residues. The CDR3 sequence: CAWSASGNTIYF.

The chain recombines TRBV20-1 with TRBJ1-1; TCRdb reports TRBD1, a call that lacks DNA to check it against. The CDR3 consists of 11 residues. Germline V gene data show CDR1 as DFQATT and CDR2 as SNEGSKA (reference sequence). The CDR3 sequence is CSASPGGRAFF.

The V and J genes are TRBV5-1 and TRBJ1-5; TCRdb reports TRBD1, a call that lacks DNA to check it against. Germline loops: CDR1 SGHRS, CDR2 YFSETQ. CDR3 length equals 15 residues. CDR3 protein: CASSPVGSTGQPQHF.